A single sample gave rise to the 3 T cell receptor beta chains below, sequenced in a study of blood T cell repertoires in COVID-19. Profiling relied on immunoSEQ multiplex PCR, and the TCRdb table lists in-frame clones only, not all of them. The data show approximately 180,000 clones, 88% seen once. The sequenced sample consisted of peripheral blood. These receptors were obtained from a man in his forties or fifties with active or convalescent COVID-19.

This clone showed up just once. The chain carries TRBV6-6 and TRBJ1-2; D is perhaps TRBD1 (6 bases). The CDR3 covers 15 residues. Trimming stripped 2 bases from V and 14 bases from J, with 24 bases between. CDR1 is MNHNY and CDR2 is SVGAGI in the germline V gene (reference sequence). CDR3 region: CASSYLEFPTGTPTF. CDR3 nucleotide sequence: TGTGCCAGCAGTTACCTCGAATTCCCAACCGGGACACCGACCTTC.

This clone was recorded only once. The chain carries TRBV5-1 and TRBJ2-1, with 12 bases that match TRBD2. This CDR3 region has 16 residues. V dropped 7 bases and J dropped 1; count of bases not matched to a gene: 6. Germline CDR1 and CDR2: SGHRS and YFSETQ. The CDR3 loop is CASWLAGGGSYNEQFF. Written as DNA, the CDR3 is TGCGCCAGCTGGCTAGCGGGAGGGGGGTCCTACAATGAGCAGTTCTTC.

The V call is TRBV5-1, the J call TRBJ1-2; D gene ambiguous. This CDR3 has 13 residues. The germline V gene has CDR1 SGHRS and CDR2 YFSETQ. The V end lost 0 bases, the J end lost 3 bases, and 6 bases lay between the germline ends. The CDR3 region is CASSLGVDYGYTF. As DNA, the CDR3 is TGCGCCAGCAGCTTGGGAGTTGACTATGGCTACACCTTC.